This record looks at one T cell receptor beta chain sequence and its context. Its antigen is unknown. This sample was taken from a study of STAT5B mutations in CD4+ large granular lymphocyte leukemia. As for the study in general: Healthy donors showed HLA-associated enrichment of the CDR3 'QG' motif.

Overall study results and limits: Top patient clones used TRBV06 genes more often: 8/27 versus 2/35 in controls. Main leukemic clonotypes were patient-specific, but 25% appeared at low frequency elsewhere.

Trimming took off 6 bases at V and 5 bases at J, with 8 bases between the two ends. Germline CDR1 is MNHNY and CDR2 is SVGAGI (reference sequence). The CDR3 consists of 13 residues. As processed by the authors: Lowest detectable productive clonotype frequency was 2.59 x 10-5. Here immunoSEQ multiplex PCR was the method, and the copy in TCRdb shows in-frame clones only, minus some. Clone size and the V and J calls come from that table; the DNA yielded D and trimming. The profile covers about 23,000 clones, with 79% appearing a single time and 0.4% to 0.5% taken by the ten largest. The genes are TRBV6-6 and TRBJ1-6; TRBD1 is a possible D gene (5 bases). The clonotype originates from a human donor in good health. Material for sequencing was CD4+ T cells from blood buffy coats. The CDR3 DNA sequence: TGTGCCAGCAGGGGGCAGGATAATTCACCCCTCCACTTT. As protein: CASRGQDNSPLHF.